A selection of T cell receptor beta chains follows, all from one sample in a study of T cell changes during pregnancy in multiple sclerosis. Libraries were prepared by immunoSEQ multiplex PCR; TCRdb keeps only in-frame clonotypes and omits some of them. The sample consists of over 90,000 clones, about 90% of them appearing once. Here the sequenced sample was peripheral blood, taken after pregnancy. These TCRs come from a female donor with multiple sclerosis, enrolled in a pregnancy study. CDR3s include the opening cysteine and the closing phenylalanine or tryptophan. A D gene is named only where the DNA matches it firmly.

j_gene | v_gene | d_gene | CDR3aa
TRBJ2-2 | TRBV7-7 | TRBD1 | CASSLSGQGTGELFF
TRBJ2-1 | TRBV2 | TRBD2 | CASRSGGYEQFF
TRBJ2-1 | TRBV5-1 | - | CASSLEGRPSYNEQFF
TRBJ1-6 | TRBV27 | - | CASSLGQFHNSPLHF
TRBJ2-5 | TRBV9 | TRBD2 | CASSVSGGAETQYF
TRBJ2-6 | TRBV6-5 | - | CASSSPREPGANVLTF
TRBJ2-2 | TRBV9 | - | CASSVGGELNTGELFF
TRBJ2-7 | TRBV5-1 | TRBD2 | CASSLSGTSVEQYF
TRBJ2-3 | TRBV4-3 | - | CASSQDPRGSADTQYF
TRBJ2-3 | TRBV18 | - | CASSPPTFTDTQYF
TRBJ2-2 | TRBV4-2 | TRBD1 | CASSSSGGTGELFF
TRBJ2-2 | TRBV7-2 | - | CASSFYRQVDGELFF
TRBJ2-3 | TRBV7-3 | TRBD2 | CASAALGTSPTDTQYF
TRBJ2-7 | TRBV6-5 | TRBD1 | CASRGTGSTYEQYF
TRBJ1-2 | TRBV4-3 | TRBD1 | CASSPGQGTNYGYTF
TRBJ1-3 | TRBV27 | TRBD1 | CASSSRQGAFGNTIYF
TRBJ2-3 | TRBV6-1 | TRBD1 | CASSEGQGSLRTDTQYF
TRBJ2-7 | TRBV7-8 | - | CASSLGHRVYEQYF
TRBJ1-1 | TRBV19 | - | CASRDSAMNTEAFF
TRBJ1-1 | TRBV11-2 | - | CASSLQGSMNTEAFF
TRBJ2-4 | TRBV11-2 | TRBD1 | CASSFKIVVGQEDIQYF
TRBJ1-1 | TRBV2 | TRBD1 | CASSPRTDRVTEAFF
TRBJ1-2 | TRBV30 | - | CASPSGGKGYTF
TRBJ2-5 | TRBV6-6 | TRBD1 | CASSRQGAKTQYF
TRBJ1-3 | TRBV11-2 | - | CASSPGQGNTIYF
TRBJ1-4 | TRBV2 | - | CASEKRLQGSEKLFF
TRBJ2-1 | TRBV7-2 | - | CASSLAQAHNEQFF
TRBJ2-5 | TRBV2 | - | CASSRAGEETQYF
TRBJ1-5 | TRBV6-1 | TRBD1 | CASSSLDRGWQHF
TRBJ1-1 | TRBV28 | TRBD1 | CASNQGVGKTEAFF